The source of this T cell receptor beta chain is a study of T-cell memory formation after mild COVID-19 (dated by TCRdb to the early 2020s). For the wider study: Most TCR sequence clusters were specific to one of the two donors. Two young, previously healthy adult volunteers, one female and one male, were included in the cohort. T-cell clones expanding and contracting after mild COVID-19 in a couple of donors were tracked by longitudinal TCRalpha and TCRbeta repertoire sequencing.

The V end gives up 5 bases and the J end 8 bases, leaving 14 bases in the junction not matched to a gene. Reading from cysteine to phenylalanine, the CDR3 counts 16 amino acids. Just the 48-base CDR3 DNA is kept, in frame starting at base 1. PBMCs were isolated by Ficoll-Paque density gradient centrifugation. Broader findings and caveats from the paper: Clones that contracted from day 15 to 85 showed balanced CD4/CD8 phenotypes, whereas a second wave of clones that expanded from day 15 to 37 leaned towards CD4+. Only two mild cases were covered in the study, and larger cohorts including severe cases with pre-infection samples were considered necessary. The second-wave clones that peaked on day 37 were not confirmed to be SARS-CoV-2 specific. Contracting CD4+ clones appeared mostly in the CM and EM memory subsets, whereas CD8+ clones were enriched in EMRA. Some responding clones were detected in pre-infection memory, suggesting pre-existing cross-reactive memory T cells joined the SARS-CoV-2 response.

The run used an Illumina NovaSeq 6000. TCRalpha and TCRbeta cDNA libraries were constructed by 5'RACE with constant-segment primers, with sample barcodes and unique molecular identifiers being introduced. Trizol reagent was used to extract RNA from every sample. Libraries were amplified in two PCR steps, with a second sample barcode and Illumina TruSeq adapters added in the second step. Sequencing of the libraries was done on an Illumina NovaSeq, producing 2 x 150 bp paired-end reads. On the authors' methods: With migec v1.2.7, reads were demultiplexed and then collapsed into UMI-guided consensus sequences. With mixcr v2.1.11, UMI consensuses were aligned to TRA and TRB V and J templates and assembled into clonotypes. Expanded or contracted clonotypes were those called significant by both edgeR and NoisET, with noise models trained on biological replicates. edgeR calls used a false discovery rate-adjusted p below 0.01 and a log2 fold-change threshold of 1. As an exploratory analysis of dynamics, max-normalized trajectories of the 1000 most abundant clonotypes were examined with PCA combined with hierarchical clustering. Each responding clone was given a CD4 or CD8 phenotype based on the CD4+ and CD8+ repertoires, which had been sequenced separately. In TCRdb, the public reads were trimmed at Q25 with fastp and aligned with MiXCR, with productive beta chains retained. Under each unique CDR3 protein, matching rows form one entry showing the most common genes and DNA. The V and J calls reflect TCRdb's pipeline rather than the authors' work. The sample yields 400,000 to 550,000 distinct CDR3 sequences; roughly 23% were counted once. Jointly, the top ten make up roughly an eighth of the sample.

This clonotype occurred a few times. No cognate antigen has been identified for it. Base-call qualities are not available, and no considerably larger clone is one nucleotide away. Sequencing used PBMCs or a T cell subset sorted from them (not recorded which). The sequence joins TRBV12-3 or TRBV12-4 to TRBJ2-1, with 8 bases aligning to TRBD2. The source of this sequence is an adult woman who had mild COVID-19 (a few samples of this study predate the infection). The sample titles of this study are shuffled in the database, so cell type and time point are left out; the donor was told from shared clones. The DNA sequence is given as TGTGCCAGCAGTGCACTAGCGGCTAGGCCCGAGGATGAGCAGTTCTTC. Translated, it gives CASSALAARPEDEQFF.